Below, 24 T cell receptor beta chains from the same sample are listed, as sequenced in a study of T cell changes during pregnancy in multiple sclerosis. Repertoires were generated with immunoSEQ multiplex PCR, while TCRdb's copy carries only in-frame clones and drops some. This table holds fewer than 50,000 clones, approximately 94% found once. Specimen: CD8+ T cells from peripheral blood mononuclear cells, collected in the first trimester of pregnancy. These receptors originate from a female donor with multiple sclerosis, enrolled in a pregnancy study.

In this sample, this clone turned up once. The gene calls are TRBV30 and TRBJ2-1, with 9 bases identical to TRBD2. V shed 4 bases and J 0 bases; nucleotides not matched to a gene: 4. Germline lookup yields CDR1 GTSNPN and CDR2 SVGIG (reference sequence). The CDR3 is made up of 15 amino acids. This chain's CDR3 is CAWNAGGSSYNEQFF. Here the CDR3 DNA reads TGTGCCTGGAACGCGGGGGGGAGCTCCTACAATGAGCAGTTCTTC.

This clone was observed a single time. The J gene is TRBJ2-2, the V gene TRBV28, with D perhaps TRBD2 (6 bases). The CDR3 length is 15 residues. Trimming removed 3 bases from V and 5 bases from J, with 13 bases in between. The V gene's germline CDR1 is MDHEN and CDR2 SYDVKM. The CDR3 DNA reads as TGTGCCAGCAGTTTTGAGGCGGGGATAACCGGGGAGCTGTTTTTT. Encoded protein: CASSFEAGITGELFF.

The gene calls are TRBV7-9 and TRBJ2-6, with D perhaps TRBD1 (6 bases). Germline CDR1 is SEHNR and CDR2 is FQNEAQ (reference sequence). The CDR3 consists of 17 residues. The V and J ends lost 5 bases and 1 base respectively, with 15 bases between them. CDR3 DNA sequence: TGTGCCAGCAGCGCCTTACAGGGTTCATCTGGGGCCAACGTCCTGACTTTC. Amino acid sequence: CASSALQGSSGANVLTF. The full variable domain, with the rest looked up from reference TRBV7-9 and TRBJ2-6, is DTGVSQNPRHKITKRGQNVTFRCDPISEHNRLYWYRQTLGQGPEFLTYFQNEAQLEKSRLLSDRFSAERPKGSFSTLEIQRTEQGDSAMYLCASSALQGSSGANVLTFGAGSRLTVL.

V and J are TRBV7-8 and TRBJ2-1; the D gene is possibly TRBD2 (6 bases). V was pared by 1 base and J by 9 bases, with 22 bases between. This CDR3 spans 17 amino acids. CDR1 is SGHVS and CDR2 is FQNEAQ in the germline V gene. CDR3 DNA: TGTGCCAGCAGCTTAGATCTCGGCGGGATGCTCCTGAGTGAGCAGTTCTTC. Translating it yields CASSLDLGGMLLSEQFF.

This clone was recorded only once. The genes are TRBV6-1 and TRBJ1-1, with D uncertain. The germline V gene encodes CDR1 MNHNS and CDR2 SASEGT. The CDR3 consists of 15 residues. The V end lost 6 bases, the J end lost 5 bases, and 19 bases lay between the germline ends. The CDR3 here is CASSDFTTPRTEAFF. In nucleotides, the CDR3 is TGTGCCAGCAGCGATTTTACGACCCCGAGGACTGAAGCTTTCTTT.

The count of this clone is one. The CDR3 loop is CASSDSLGLYTEAFF. CDR3 bases: TGTGCCAGCAGTGATTCCCTGGGACTGTACACTGAAGCTTTCTTT. The rearrangement uses TRBV6-1 and TRBJ1-1, with TRBD1 as a possible D gene (5 bases). CDR3 length equals 15 residues. Between the trimmed V and J ends, which lost 3 bases and 3 bases, there was a span of 14 bases. The germline gives CDR1 MNHNS, CDR2 SASEGT.

This chain links TRBV29-1 with TRBJ2-7; 7 bases map to TRBD1. The V segment lost 0 bases and the J segment 7 bases; nucleotides outside the gene matches: 0. The CDR3 length is 11 residues. The germline CDR1 and CDR2 sequences are SQVTM and ANQGSEA. The CDR3 spells CSVEEQGEQYF. CDR3 bases: TGCAGCGTTGAAGAACAGGGGGAGCAGTACTTC.

The chain joins TRBV4-1 to TRBJ1-4; D not resolved. V was shortened by 3 bases and J by 10 bases, with 9 bases between the two germline ends. The CDR3 runs to 12 residues. Per germline, CDR1 MGHRA and CDR2 YSYEKL. The CDR3, as DNA: TGCGCCAGCAGCCATGGGTCGGGAAAACTGTTTTTT. Translation gives CASSHGSGKLFF.

This chain connects TRBV7-9 to TRBJ2-7, with unresolved D. From germline, CDR1 is SEHNR and CDR2 FQNEAQ (reference sequence). This CDR3 region has 14 residues. V gave up 1 base and J gave up 2 bases, with 9 bases separating them. CDR3 protein: CASSLVGGPYEQYF. The CDR3 DNA sequence: TGTGCCAGCAGCTTAGTGGGTGGGCCCTACGAGCAGTACTTC.

V is TRBV28 and J is TRBJ1-1; 10 nucleotides line up with TRBD1. CDR1 MDHEN and CDR2 SYDVKM come from the germline V gene. Trimming took 8 bases from V and 5 from J; bases not matched to a gene: 5. There are 13 residues in the CDR3. In nucleotides, the CDR3 is TGTGCCAGCGCCGGGACAGGGGTGACTGAAGCTTTCTTT. Residues: CASAGTGVTEAFF. The variable domain in full, with the rest retrieved from reference TRBV28 and TRBJ1-1, is DVKVTQSSRYLVKRTGEKVFLECVQDMDHENMFWYRQDPGLGLRLIYFSYDVKMKEKGDIPEGYSVSREKKERFSLILESASTNQTSMYLCASAGTGVTEAFFGQGTRLTVV.

The chain joins TRBV5-1 to TRBJ2-7, with 8 bases that match TRBD1. The V gene's germline CDR1 is SGHRS and CDR2 YFSETQ. This CDR3 is built from 13 residues. The trim removed 7 bases at V and 7 bases at J, leaving 10 bases unmatched. CDR3 nucleotides: TGCGCCAGCTCCTCGCAGGGGGCAGGTGAGCAGTACTTC. It codes for CASSSQGAGEQYF.

CDR3 in DNA: TGCGCCAGCCGGTCATCCGCCCCCTACGAGCAGTACTTC. Protein: CASRSSAPYEQYF. The chain combines TRBV5-1 with TRBJ2-7; D remains ambiguous. Germline values: CDR1 SGHRS, CDR2 YFSETQ. The CDR3 sequence is 13 residues long. Trimming shortened V by 7 bases and J by 2 bases, and 13 bases separated the two germline ends.

The chain is built from TRBV27 and TRBJ1-4; tentatively, D is TRBD1 (6 bases). Germline V gives CDR1 MNHEY, CDR2 SMNVEV (reference sequence). This CDR3 has 13 residues. V was pared by 9 bases and J by 8 bases, with 16 bases between. The CDR3 protein is CASSGTPGEKLFF. The CDR3 DNA reads TGTGCCAGTTCCGGGACACCAGGGGAAAAACTGTTTTTT.

The chain has TRBV6-4 and TRBJ2-3; 7 positions match TRBD1. Germline CDR1 reads MRHNA; CDR2 reads SNTAGT. Losses at the gene ends were 8 bases for V and 5 bases for J; bases not matched to a gene: 13. The length of the CDR3 is 15 residues. In DNA form, the CDR3 reads TGTGCCAGCGCGACCGGACAGGATCCTCAAGATACGCAGTATTTT. It encodes CASATGQDPQDTQYF.

This chain links TRBV30 with TRBJ1-2; D is unresolved. The CDR3 is 13 residues long. Trimming pared 0 bases from V and 6 bases from J, leaving 11 bases between. Germline loops: CDR1 GTSNPN, CDR2 SVGIG (reference sequence). Here the CDR3 reads CAWSVGSADGYTF. CDR3 DNA sequence: TGTGCCTGGAGTGTTGGCTCCGCCGATGGCTACACCTTC.

The chain carries TRBV25-1 and TRBJ2-3, with 10 bases aligning to TRBD1. V was pared by 4 bases and J by 2 bases, with 3 bases of the junction left unmatched. Looked up from germline, CDR1 is MGHDK and CDR2 is SYGVNS. The CDR3 covers 15 residues. This CDR3 is CASSGTGGYTDTQYF. CDR3 in DNA: TGTGCCAGCAGTGGGACAGGGGGATACACAGATACGCAGTATTTT.

This clone is a singleton in its sample. CDR3 loop: CASSPLGVVAGVVEQYF. Written as DNA, the CDR3 is TGTGCCAGCAGTCCCCTGGGGGTGGTAGCGGGAGTAGTTGAGCAGTACTTC. The genes are TRBV27 and TRBJ2-7, with 9 bases fitting TRBD2. Losses at the gene ends were 5 bases for V and 7 bases for J; bases not matched to a gene: 18. CDR3 size: 17 residues. CDR1 MNHEY and CDR2 SMNVEV come from the germline V gene (reference sequence).

This chain uses TRBV18 with TRBJ2-1; D is possibly TRBD2 (6 bases). The germline gives CDR1 KGHSH, CDR2 LQKENI. The CDR3 loop spans 16 amino acids. Trimming stripped 0 bases from V and 0 bases from J, with 9 bases between. The CDR3 DNA reads TGTGCCAGCTCACCACCTACTAGCAACTCCTACAATGAGCAGTTCTTC. Its translation: CASSPPTSNSYNEQFF.

This clone was found once. V and J are TRBV15 and TRBJ2-1; 10 bases are shared with TRBD2. J lost 4 bases, V lost 5 bases, and 11 bases had no gene match. The CDR3 is 17 amino acids. CDR1 LNHNV and CDR2 YYDKDF come from the germline V gene (reference sequence). CDR3 residues: CATSGLTWTSGYNEQFF. The DNA of the CDR3 is TGTGCCACCAGCGGCTTGACATGGACTAGCGGTTACAATGAGCAGTTCTTC.

J is TRBJ1-1 and V is TRBV7-2; the D gene is possibly TRBD1 (5 bases). Germline V gene lookup returns CDR1 SGHTA and CDR2 FQGNSA. V lost 1 base to trimming and J lost 5 bases, with 11 bases between them. CDR3 length: 14 residues. CDR3 in amino acids: CASSLDPRGTEAFF. The DNA of the CDR3 is TGTGCCAGCAGCTTAGACCCTCGGGGGACTGAAGCTTTCTTT.

The chain links TRBV28 to TRBJ2-7, with 8 bases that match TRBD1. The V gene's germline CDR1 is MDHEN and CDR2 SYDVKM. Unmatched junction bases numbered 0, after V lost 0 bases and J lost 2 bases. This CDR3 region has 14 residues. The CDR3 region has the DNA TGTGCCAGCAGTTTATGGACAGGGGCCTACGAGCAGTACTTC. It encodes CASSLWTGAYEQYF.

The chain carries TRBV9 and TRBJ2-7; 9 positions agree with TRBD2. The CDR3 has 18 amino acids. The J segment lost 4 bases and the V segment lost 0 bases, leaving 14 bases of the junction unmatched. Germline V gene lookup returns CDR1 SGDLS and CDR2 YYNGEE. The CDR3 DNA is TGTGCCAGCAGCGTAGGAGCCATGGCGGGAGGGCCTGAGTACGAGCAGTACTTC. Protein sequence: CASSVGAMAGGPEYEQYF.

The chain recombines TRBV19 with TRBJ2-1; D uncertain. CDR3 length equals 11 residues. The V and J ends lost 4 bases and 12 bases respectively, with 10 bases between them. Germline-derived CDR1 and CDR2 are LNHDA and SQIVND (reference sequence). CDR3 bases: TGTGCCAGTAGTACTAGTTTCAGGCAGTTCTTC. Residues: CASSTSFRQFF.

This clone appeared once. The rearrangement links TRBV27 to TRBJ2-2; D might be TRBD1 (5 bases). Germline V gives CDR1 MNHEY, CDR2 SMNVEV (reference sequence). The CDR3 has 13 amino acids. V was shortened by 10 bases and J by 4 bases, with 13 bases between the two germline ends. CDR3 nucleotide sequence: TGTGCCACCCGGACACTTTCCACCGGGGAGCTGTTTTTT. Protein sequence: CATRTLSTGELFF.